This entry lists 13 T cell receptor beta chains sequenced from one sample in a study of blood T cell repertoires in COVID-19. Some clones are missing from TCRdb's copy, which holds only in-frame ones; the method was immunoSEQ multiplex PCR. Here the sample spans roughly 440,000 clones, 70% to 90% being singletons. The sequenced material came from peripheral blood. The receptors here all came from a woman aged 50 to 60 with COVID-19, enrolled during active disease.

J is TRBJ2-1 and V is TRBV5-1, with a possible D match to TRBD2 (6 bases). The ends were cut back, 6 bases at V and 7 bases at J, with 17 bases in the middle. CDR1 is SGHRS and CDR2 is YFSETQ in the germline V gene. This CDR3 contains 14 residues. The CDR3 bases are TGCGCCAGCAACGTGGAGGGGTACACGAATGAGCAGTTCTTC. This gives the protein CASNVEGYTNEQFF.

This chain uses TRBV11-2 with TRBJ1-1; D is possibly TRBD1 (6 bases). This CDR3 is built from 16 residues. Germline-derived CDR1 and CDR2 are SGHAT and FQNNGV. V lost 5 bases and J lost 4, with 20 bases in between. CDR3 amino acids: CASSRVSRGGGTEAFF. CDR3 bases: TGTGCCAGCAGCCGGGTTTCGAGGGGGGGAGGCACTGAAGCTTTCTTT.

The V gene is TRBV28, the J gene TRBJ1-2, with 9 nucleotides matching TRBD1. Germline trimming cut 8 bases from V and 4 bases from J; bases unmatched to any gene: 5. Germline assignment: CDR1 MDHEN and CDR2 SYDVKM. CDR3 size: 13 residues. CDR3: CASSRDRVYGYTF. The DNA for the CDR3 is TGTGCCAGCTCTCGGGACAGGGTCTATGGCTACACCTTC.

The rearrangement uses TRBV27 and TRBJ2-7; D is possibly TRBD2 (5 bases). Trimming took off 0 bases at V and 0 bases at J, with 9 bases between the two ends. From germline, CDR1 is MNHEY and CDR2 SMNVEV (reference sequence). The CDR3 consists of 15 residues. Here the CDR3 reads CASSLSWLASYEQYF. DNA of the CDR3: TGTGCCAGCAGTTTATCTTGGCTAGCCTCCTACGAGCAGTACTTC.

The chain recombines TRBV5-4 with TRBJ1-1; TRBD1 aligns across 10 bases. Per the germline V gene, CDR1 is SGHNT and CDR2 is YYREEE (reference sequence). Trimming removed 4 bases from V and 8 bases from J; junction bases left unmatched: 11. The CDR3 spans 15 residues. CDR3 loop: CASSLRQGAPGEAFF. CDR3 DNA: TGTGCCAGCAGCCTGAGACAGGGGGCCCCCGGGGAAGCTTTCTTT.

The chain has TRBV29-1 and TRBJ1-5; tentative D call: TRBD1 (5 bases). The V and J ends lost 4 bases and 7 bases respectively, with 11 bases between them. The CDR3 length is 12 residues. In germline, CDR1 is SQVTM, CDR2 ANQGSEA. The chain's CDR3 is CSVGDQGQPQHF. As DNA, the CDR3 is TGCAGCGTTGGAGACCAGGGCCAGCCCCAGCATTTT.

The rearrangement joins TRBV2 to TRBJ2-5; TRBD2 agrees at 7 bases. This CDR3 has 15 residues. The V gene's germline CDR1 is SNHLY and CDR2 FYNNEI. Germline trimming cut 6 bases from V and 1 base from J; bases unmatched to any gene: 8. The CDR3 DNA sequence: TGTGCCAGCAGCTTGGGGGGGGACGGCCAAGAGACCCAGTACTTC. This translates into CASSLGGDGQETQYF.

This clone occurred a few times. The rearrangement joins TRBV30 to TRBJ1-1; D not certain. CDR3 length equals 12 residues. Germline CDR1 GTSNPN, CDR2 SVGIG (reference sequence). The ends were cut back, 4 bases at V and 6 bases at J, with 12 bases in the middle. CDR3 residues: CAWKAGRPEAFF. DNA of the CDR3: TGTGCCTGGAAGGCAGGCCGACCTGAAGCTTTCTTT.

The chain carries TRBV25-1 and TRBJ1-1; tentative D call: TRBD1 (6 bases). The CDR3 has 13 amino acids. In germline, CDR1 is MGHDK, CDR2 SYGVNS. Trimming stripped 2 bases from V and 3 bases from J, with 7 bases between. Written as DNA, the CDR3 is TGTGCCAGCAGTGAAGGACAGCACACTGAAGCTTTCTTT. This encodes CASSEGQHTEAFF.

The J gene is TRBJ1-5, the V gene TRBV4-2; 10 positions match TRBD1. In germline, CDR1 is LGHNA, CDR2 YNFKEQ. V gave up 1 base and J gave up 5 bases; unmatched junction bases: 5. CDR3 size: 16 residues. The CDR3 region has the DNA TGTGCCAGCAGCCAAGGACAGGGGGCTCGTGATCAGCCCCAGCATTTT. As protein: CASSQGQGARDQPQHF.

This clone was seen once. One end of the junction fails to match germline, which may point to a read error. This chain uses TRBV7-3 with TRBJ1-2; weak D call: TRBD1 (6 bases). This CDR3 is built from 14 residues. CDR1 is SGHTA and CDR2 is FQGTGA in the germline V gene. CDR3 region: CASSPDTGIYGYTF. CDR3 sequence (DNA): TGCGCCAGCAGCCCAGATACAGGGATCTATGGCTACACCTTC.

This clone occurred once. The CDR3 loop reads CASSLAPGLRHGYTF. CDR3 coding DNA: TGTGCCAGCAGCCTTGCTCCGGGACTCCGTCATGGCTACACCTTC. The chain couples TRBV3-1 (or the pseudogene TRBV3-2) to TRBJ1-2; D may be TRBD1 (5 bases). CDR1 LGHDT and CDR2 YNNKEL come from the germline V gene (reference sequence). Trimming shortened V by 4 bases and J by 6 bases, and 18 bases separated the two germline ends. CDR3 size: 15 residues.

The gene calls are TRBV5-1 and TRBJ2-7, with TRBD1 as a possible D gene (5 bases). The V end lost 0 bases, the J end lost 7 bases, and 14 bases lay between the germline ends. Germline-derived CDR1 and CDR2 are SGHRS and YFSETQ. The CDR3 consists of 14 residues. CDR3: CASSLVLGVREQYF. As DNA, the CDR3 is TGCGCCAGCAGCTTGGTTTTAGGGGTGAGGGAGCAGTACTTC.